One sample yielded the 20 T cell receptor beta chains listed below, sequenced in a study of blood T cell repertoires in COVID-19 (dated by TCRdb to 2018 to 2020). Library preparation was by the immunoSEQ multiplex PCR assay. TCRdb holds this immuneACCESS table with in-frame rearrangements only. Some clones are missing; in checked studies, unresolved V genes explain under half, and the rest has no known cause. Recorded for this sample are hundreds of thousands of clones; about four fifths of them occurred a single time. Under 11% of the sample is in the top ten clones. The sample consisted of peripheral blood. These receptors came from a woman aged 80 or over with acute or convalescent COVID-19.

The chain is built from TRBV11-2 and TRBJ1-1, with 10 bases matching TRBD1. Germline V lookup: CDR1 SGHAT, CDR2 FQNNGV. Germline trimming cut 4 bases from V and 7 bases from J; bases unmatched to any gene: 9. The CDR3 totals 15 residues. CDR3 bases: TGTGCCAGCAGCTCAACCCGGACAGGGGGGATTGAAGCTTTCTTT. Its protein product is CASSSTRTGGIEAFF.

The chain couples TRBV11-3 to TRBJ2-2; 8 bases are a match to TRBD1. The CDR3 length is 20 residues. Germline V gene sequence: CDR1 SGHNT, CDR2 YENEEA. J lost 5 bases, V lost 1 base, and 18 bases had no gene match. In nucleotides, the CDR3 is TGTGCCAGCAGCTTAGTATACTCCTCCCTGGACAGGGATGGGACCGGGGAGCTGTTTTTT. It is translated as CASSLVYSSLDRDGTGELFF.

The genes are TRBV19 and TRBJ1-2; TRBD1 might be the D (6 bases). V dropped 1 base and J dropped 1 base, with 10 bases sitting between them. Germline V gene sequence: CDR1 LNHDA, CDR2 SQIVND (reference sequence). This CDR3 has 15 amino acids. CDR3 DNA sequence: TGTGCCAGTAGTATAGGACAGGAGGTTAACTATGGCTACACCTTC. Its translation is CASSIGQEVNYGYTF.

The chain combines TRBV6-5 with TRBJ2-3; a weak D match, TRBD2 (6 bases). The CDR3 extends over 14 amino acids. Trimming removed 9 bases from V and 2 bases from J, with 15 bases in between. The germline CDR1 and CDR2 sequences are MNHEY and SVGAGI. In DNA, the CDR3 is TGTGCCAGTCATGAAGCTAGCGCCACAGATACGCAGTATTTT. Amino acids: CASHEASATDTQYF.

CDR3 nucleotide sequence: TGTGCCAGCAGCTTGAACCGGGACAGGGGGCCCGAGCAGTACTTC. Its translation: CASSLNRDRGPEQYF. The chain joins TRBV3-1 (or the pseudogene TRBV3-2) to TRBJ2-7; TRBD1 matches at 12 bases. The CDR3 has 15 amino acids. V lost 5 bases and J lost 6; bases outside the gene matches: 8. The germline V gene has CDR1 LGHDT and CDR2 YNNKEL (reference sequence).

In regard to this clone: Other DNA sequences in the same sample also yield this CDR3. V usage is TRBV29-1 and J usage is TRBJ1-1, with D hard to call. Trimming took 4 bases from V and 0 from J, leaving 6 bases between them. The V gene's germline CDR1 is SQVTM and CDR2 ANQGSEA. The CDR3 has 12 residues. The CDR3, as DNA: TGCAGCGTTGGCGGGGTGAACACTGAAGCTTTCTTT. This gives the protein CSVGGVNTEAFF.

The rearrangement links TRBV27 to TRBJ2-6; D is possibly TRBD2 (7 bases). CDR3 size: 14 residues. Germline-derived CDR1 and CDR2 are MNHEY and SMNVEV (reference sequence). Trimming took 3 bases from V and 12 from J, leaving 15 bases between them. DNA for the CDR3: TGTGCCAGCAGTTTTGCGGGGGCCGGTGCCGTCCTGACTTTC. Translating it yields CASSFAGAGAVLTF.

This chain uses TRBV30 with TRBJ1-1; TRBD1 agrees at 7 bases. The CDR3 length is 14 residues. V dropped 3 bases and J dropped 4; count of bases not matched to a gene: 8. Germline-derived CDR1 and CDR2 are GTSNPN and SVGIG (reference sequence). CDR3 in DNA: TGTGCCTGGAGAAACAGGGGCACGGGCACTGAAGCTTTCTTT. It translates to CAWRNRGTGTEAFF.

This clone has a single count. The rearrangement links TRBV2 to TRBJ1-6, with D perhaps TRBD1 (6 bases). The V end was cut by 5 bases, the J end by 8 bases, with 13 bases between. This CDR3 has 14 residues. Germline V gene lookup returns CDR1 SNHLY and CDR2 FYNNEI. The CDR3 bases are TGTGCCAGCAGTCCAGGGGTCTCGGATTCACCCCTCCACTTT. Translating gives CASSPGVSDSPLHF.

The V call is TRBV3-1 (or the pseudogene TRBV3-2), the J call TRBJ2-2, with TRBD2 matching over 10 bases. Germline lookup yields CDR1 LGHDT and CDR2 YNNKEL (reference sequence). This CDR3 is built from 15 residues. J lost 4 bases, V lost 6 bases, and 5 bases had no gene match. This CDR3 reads CASRRIAGGTGELFF. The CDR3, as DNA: TGTGCCAGCAGGAGGATAGCGGGAGGCACCGGGGAGCTGTTTTTT.

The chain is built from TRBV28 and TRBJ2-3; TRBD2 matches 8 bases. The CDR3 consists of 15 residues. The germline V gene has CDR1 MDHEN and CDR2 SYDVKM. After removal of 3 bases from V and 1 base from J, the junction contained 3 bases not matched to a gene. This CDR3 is CASSFAGGGTDTQYF. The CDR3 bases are TGTGCCAGCAGTTTTGCGGGAGGAGGCACAGATACGCAGTATTTT.

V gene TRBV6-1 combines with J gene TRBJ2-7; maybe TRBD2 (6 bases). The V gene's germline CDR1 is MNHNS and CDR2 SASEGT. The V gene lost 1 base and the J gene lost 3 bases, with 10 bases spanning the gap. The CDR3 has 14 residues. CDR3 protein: CASSEGPGDYEQYF. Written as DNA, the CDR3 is TGTGCCAGCAGTGAAGGCCCGGGAGACTACGAGCAGTACTTC.

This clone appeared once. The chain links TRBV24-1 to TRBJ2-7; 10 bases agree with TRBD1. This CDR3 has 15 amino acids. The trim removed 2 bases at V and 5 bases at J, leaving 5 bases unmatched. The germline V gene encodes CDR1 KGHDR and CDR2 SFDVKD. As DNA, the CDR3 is TGTGCCACCAGTGATTATGGGACAGGGGACGACGAGCAGTACTTC. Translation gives CATSDYGTGDDEQYF.

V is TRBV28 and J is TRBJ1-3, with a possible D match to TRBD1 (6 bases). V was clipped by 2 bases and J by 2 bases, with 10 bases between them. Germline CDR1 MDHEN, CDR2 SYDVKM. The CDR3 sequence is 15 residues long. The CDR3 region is CASSLTQGTGNTIYF. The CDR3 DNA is TGTGCCAGCAGTTTAACCCAGGGGACTGGAAACACCATATATTTT.

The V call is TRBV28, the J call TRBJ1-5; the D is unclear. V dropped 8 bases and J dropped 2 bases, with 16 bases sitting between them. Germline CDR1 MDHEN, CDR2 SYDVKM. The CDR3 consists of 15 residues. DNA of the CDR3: TGTGCCAGCGGGCCAGGAGGAGGTGGCAATCAGCCCCAGCATTTT. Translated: CASGPGGGGNQPQHF.

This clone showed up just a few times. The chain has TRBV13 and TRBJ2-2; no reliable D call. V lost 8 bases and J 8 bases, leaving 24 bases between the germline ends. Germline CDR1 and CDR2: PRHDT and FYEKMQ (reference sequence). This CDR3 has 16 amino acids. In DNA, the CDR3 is TGTGCCAGCTCAACCCTGAATTTAGTGTCGAGGGGGGAGCTGTTTTTT. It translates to CASSTLNLVSRGELFF.

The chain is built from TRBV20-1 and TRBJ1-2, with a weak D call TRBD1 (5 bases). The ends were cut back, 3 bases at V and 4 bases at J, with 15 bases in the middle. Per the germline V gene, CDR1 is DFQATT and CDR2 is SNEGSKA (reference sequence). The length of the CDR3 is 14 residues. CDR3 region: CSASDGGALYGYTF. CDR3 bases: TGCAGTGCTAGTGATGGAGGGGCCCTCTATGGCTACACCTTC.

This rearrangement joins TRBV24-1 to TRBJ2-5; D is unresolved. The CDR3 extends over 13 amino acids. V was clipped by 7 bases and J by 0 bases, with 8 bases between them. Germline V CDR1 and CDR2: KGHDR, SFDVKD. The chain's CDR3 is CATRSTDQETQYF. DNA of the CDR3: TGTGCCACCAGAAGCACCGACCAAGAGACCCAGTACTTC.

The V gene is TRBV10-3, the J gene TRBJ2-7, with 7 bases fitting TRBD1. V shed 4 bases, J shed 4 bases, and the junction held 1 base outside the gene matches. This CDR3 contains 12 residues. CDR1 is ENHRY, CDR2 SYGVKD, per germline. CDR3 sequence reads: CAISGDRYEQYF. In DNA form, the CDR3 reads TGTGCCATCAGTGGGGACAGATACGAGCAGTACTTC.

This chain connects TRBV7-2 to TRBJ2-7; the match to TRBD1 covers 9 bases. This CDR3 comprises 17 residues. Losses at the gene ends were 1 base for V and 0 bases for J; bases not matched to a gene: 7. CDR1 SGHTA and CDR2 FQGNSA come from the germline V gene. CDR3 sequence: CASSLVAGQGISYEQYF. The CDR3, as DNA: TGTGCCAGCAGCTTAGTTGCCGGACAGGGGATCTCCTACGAGCAGTACTTC.